This is a list of T cell receptor beta chains from one sample in a study of blood T cell repertoires in COVID-19. Using immunoSEQ multiplex PCR, the repertoire was profiled, and TCRdb retains in-frame clones only, with some absent. This sample yields 250,000 or so clones, of which roughly 90% are seen a single time; about 2.5% belongs to the top ten. Sequencing used peripheral blood. These TCRs come from a woman aged 55-70 years with acute or convalescent COVID-19. The conserved cysteine and the conserved F or W are not part of the CDR3 here.

V	J	CDR3
TRBV3-1/TRBV3-2	TRBJ1-2	ASSQRGQGNGYT
TRBV5-1	TRBJ2-7	ASSLGRGQGYEQY
TRBV20-1	TRBJ2-1	SAIPSNEQF
TRBV7-2	TRBJ1-1	ASSLQGQGSTEAF
TRBV6-5	TRBJ1-1	ASSPRGVPEAF
TRBV18	TRBJ1-1	ASSLNRGMNTEAF
TRBV7-6	TRBJ1-2	ASSLSITRNYGYT
TRBV5-5	TRBJ2-2	ASSLLLQGAVGELF
TRBV5-8	TRBJ1-1	ASSARTGISEAF
TRBV28	TRBJ2-3	ASSPARGFGTDTQY
TRBV7-9	TRBJ1-2	ASSPWDSTNYGYT
TRBV6-6	TRBJ1-3	ASSYSLRSSGNTIY
TRBV14	TRBJ1-1	ASSQQWNTEAF
TRBV19	TRBJ1-5	ASSIFRDSNQPQH
TRBV30	TRBJ1-5	AWSVQGAGQPQH
TRBV6-2/TRBV6-3	TRBJ2-1	ASSPYGGGAYNEQF
TRBV10-2	TRBJ1-6	ASSESGATSSYNSPLH
TRBV29-1	TRBJ2-7	SAASLYEQY
TRBV6-5	TRBJ2-5	ASTFGGGSRKTQY
TRBV6-5	TRBJ1-3	ASSYSRSSGNTIY
TRBV7-8	TRBJ2-7	ASSPRRYEQY
TRBV4-1	TRBJ1-3	ASSQAWEGGGNTIY
TRBV28	TRBJ2-3	ASSFEVDLDTQY
TRBV9	TRBJ1-2	ASSLQGNYGYT
TRBV18	TRBJ2-3	ASSPTGGTDTQY
TRBV4-2	TRBJ1-5	ASSQEAGNQPQH
TRBV5-1	TRBJ1-2	ASSLASGVGGYT
TRBV19	TRBJ1-3	ASRPRSSGNTIY
TRBV28	TRBJ1-4	ASSPRATNEKLF
TRBV5-1	TRBJ1-4	ASSLEPTGQGI
TRBV6-5	TRBJ1-1	ASSSDRRNTEAF
TRBV5-8	TRBJ2-3	ASSLFIGTPATDTQY
TRBV19	TRBJ2-6	ASRAVTSGANVLT
TRBV20-1	TRBJ1-1	SASRTGPDTEAF
TRBV6-5	TRBJ2-3	ASSPSGGVTDTQY
TRBV6-5	TRBJ2-2	ASRRGTSGTGELF
TRBV18	TRBJ1-1	ASSPERGRTEAF
TRBV30	TRBJ1-4	AWSPGLAEKLF
TRBV19	TRBJ2-7	ASSLAGGLSSYEQY
TRBV1	TRBJ2-5	TSSQWDRVGRETQY
TRBV11-1	TRBJ2-2	ASSSNSGQGTGELF
TRBV5-1	TRBJ2-3	ASSPTVTGDTQY
TRBV24-1	TRBJ2-7	ATSDNTGPYEQY
TRBV7-2	TRBJ1-3	ASSLVSGAGNTIY
TRBV5-1	TRBJ2-3	ASSSHGLAGGISTDTQY
TRBV28	TRBJ1-2	ASSPDRGGYT
TRBV7-8	TRBJ2-7	ASSLARSGSYEQY
TRBV7-2	TRBJ1-1	ASSLRDRGLGAF
TRBV6-5	TRBJ2-7	ASKRTGVGYEQY
TRBV30	TRBJ2-2	AWSRYKTTGELF
TRBV3-1/TRBV3-2	TRBJ2-7	ASSQDFLRVVDEQY
TRBV12-3/TRBV12-4	TRBJ1-4	ASSSVAGEKLF
TRBV9	TRBJ1-2	ASSVGGANYGYT